This T cell receptor beta chain was recovered during a study of brain T cells in children with intractable seizures. General study findings and limits: Only CDR3 sequence similarity suggested viral specificity, without known HCMV serostatus. Pre- and post-surgery blood differed in depth, so pre-surgery absences may be undersampling.

A note on this clone: Its antigen is currently unknown.

The method was immunoSEQ multiplex PCR; TCRdb's version includes in-frame clones alone and lacks a portion of them. Here the sample spans about 340,000 clones, more than 85% being singletons. With 10 bases removed from V and 3 bases from J, the gap between germline ends came to 19 bases. CDR1 WNHNN and CDR2 SYGVQD come from the germline V gene (reference sequence). The CDR3 totals 15 residues. Time point in this sample: blood from clinic visit 5 months post-surgery; TSC patient then seizure free. The sequenced cases were selected for having the highest brain T cell transcript signatures. Patients received at least one anti-epileptic drug before surgery.

The source of this sequence is a boy younger than two with tuberous sclerosis and intractable seizures. Sequenced here: peripheral blood, sampled about 5 months after surgery. The rearrangement joins TRBV10-1 to TRBJ1-5; D gene uncertain. The CDR3 is CATNLPGPPNQPQHF. The CDR3 nucleotides read TGCGCCACCAATCTCCCGGGCCCCCCCAATCAGCCCCAGCATTTT.